The clone carrying this T cell receptor (beta chain) was seen repeatedly, ten times or more. Sequenced by immunoSEQ multiplex PCR; TCRdb stores in-frame clones only, minus some. The table includes hundreds of thousands of clones, 70% to 75% detected once. The sample belongs to a study of shared clonotypes between healthy human individuals. CDR1 is LGHNA, CDR2 YSLEER, per germline. J gave up 9 bases and V 0 bases, and 5 bases lay outside the gene matches. There are 14 residues in the CDR3. The rearrangement uses TRBV4-3 and TRBJ2-1, with 7 bases identical to TRBD2. Material: memory CD4+ T cells sorted from blood. Documented subset: CD45RA-negative fraction. The clonotype was recovered from a man aged 30-40 years in good health. This CDR3 reads CASSQDPTSSEQFF. The CDR3 nucleotides are TGCGCCAGCAGCCAAGATCCGACTAGCAGTGAGCAGTTCTTC.